A single sample gave rise to the 16 T cell receptor beta chains below, sequenced in a study of response to subunit inactivated influenza vaccine. TCRdb used MiXCR to reprocess the RT-PCR reads, holding one entry per CDR3 protein. Of some 800,000 distinct CDR3 sequences detected, approximately 22% appear once; the ten largest clones hold about 10%. The sequencing used PBMCs from blood, collected approximately 5 days after vaccination. The origin of the receptors is a man aged 50 to 60 who received an inactivated influenza vaccine.

The genes are TRBV7-9 and TRBJ1-4; D not certain. Looked up from germline, CDR1 is SEHNR and CDR2 is FQNEAQ (reference sequence). Trimming removed 2 bases at V and 6 bases at J, with 10 bases between. This CDR3 has 14 amino acids. In nucleotides, the CDR3 is TGTGCCAGCAGCTTATGGGGTACTCATGAAAAACTGTTTTTT. Translation: CASSLWGTHEKLFF.

This clonotype was picked up a small number of times. CDR3 sequence (DNA): TGTGCCAGCAGCTTGTGGGCGCTCGGTAGCTCCTACGAGCAGTACTTC. Its translation is CASSLWALGSSYEQYF. The chain carries TRBV5-8 and TRBJ2-7, with D unresolved. With 1 base removed from V and 0 bases from J, the gap between germline ends came to 14 bases. Germline-derived CDR1 and CDR2 are SGHTS and YDEGEE. The CDR3 runs to 16 residues.

This clonotype was recorded at least ten times. This chain links TRBV27 with TRBJ2-1; D may be TRBD2 (5 bases). Trimming left V 5 bases short and J 4 bases short, with 18 bases between. Germline V lookup: CDR1 MNHEY, CDR2 SMNVEV (reference sequence). The CDR3 runs to 16 residues. The CDR3 protein is CASSRLAIAAYNEQFF. The DNA for the CDR3 is TGTGCCAGCAGTCGGTTAGCGATAGCAGCGTACAATGAGCAGTTCTTC.

This sequence joins TRBV28 and TRBJ2-5; 9 nucleotides agree with TRBD1. The CDR3 runs to 15 residues. The germline gives CDR1 MDHEN, CDR2 SYDVKM. The V segment lost 6 bases and the J segment 5 bases; nucleotides outside the gene matches: 10. CDR3 nucleotide sequence: TGTGCCAGCAGGGCAACAGGGGGCGGTTCTGAGACCCAGTACTTC. Translation: CASRATGGGSETQYF.

The CDR3: CASNDHGTGKTEAFF. The CDR3 DNA follows: TGTGCCAGCAACGACCACGGGACAGGGAAGACTGAAGCTTTCTTT. The V call is TRBV6-2 or TRBV6-3, the J call TRBJ1-1; TRBD1 matches at 9 bases. Trimming removed 7 bases from V and 5 bases from J; junction bases left unmatched: 11. The CDR3 runs to 15 residues. Germline CDR1 reads MNHEY; CDR2 reads SVGEGT.

This clonotype was seen a handful of times. The genes are TRBV28 and TRBJ1-1, with a tentative D call TRBD1 (5 bases). With 5 bases removed from V and 5 bases from J, the gap between germline ends came to 9 bases. Germline lookup yields CDR1 MDHEN and CDR2 SYDVKM. The CDR3 extends over 12 amino acids. CDR3 nucleotide sequence: TGTGCCAGCAGTAACGGGGGGACTGAAGCTTTCTTT. Its protein is CASSNGGTEAFF. Full variable domain (rest looked up from reference TRBV28 and TRBJ1-1): DVKVTQSSRYLVKRTGEKVFLECVQDMDHENMFWYRQDPGLGLRLIYFSYDVKMKEKGDIPEGYSVSREKKERFSLILESASTNQTSMYLCASSNGGTEAFFGQGTRLTVV.

The sample holds many counts of this clonotype. The chain has TRBV5-1 and TRBJ1-2, with D maybe TRBD1 (6 bases). The CDR3 runs 14 residues. Germline V gene lookup returns CDR1 SGHRS and CDR2 YFSETQ. V was cut by 1 base and J by 4 bases, with 11 bases left in between. The CDR3 DNA is TGCGCCAGCAGCTTGTTACAGGGCGGCTATGGCTACACCTTC. Translating gives CASSLLQGGYGYTF.

The V gene is TRBV7-8, the J gene TRBJ2-4; tentatively, D is TRBD2 (6 bases). This CDR3 spans 16 amino acids. V was shortened by 2 bases and J by 0 bases, with 11 bases between the two germline ends. Germline CDR1 and CDR2: SGHVS and FQNEAQ. CDR3 DNA sequence: TGTGCCAGCAGCTTACACCCGGGACTAGCCAAAAACATTCAGTACTTC. Amino acid sequence: CASSLHPGLAKNIQYF.

This clonotype has a handful of counts. This chain links TRBV15 with TRBJ1-1; possible D gene TRBD1, 6 bases. CDR1 is LNHNV, CDR2 YYDKDF, per germline (reference sequence). Trimming removed 2 bases at V and 7 bases at J, with 11 bases between. CDR3 length equals 13 residues. CDR3 coding DNA: TGTGCCACCAGCAGATACAGGGCTTTTGAAGCTTTCTTT. Translating gives CATSRYRAFEAFF.

V gene TRBV29-1 combines with J gene TRBJ2-5; 8 bases agree with TRBD1. The CDR3 length is 11 residues. The germline V gene has CDR1 SQVTM and CDR2 ANQGSEA. Trimming at V came to 8 bases and at J to 6 bases, leaving 5 bases not matched to a gene. DNA of the CDR3: TGCAGCCCATGGACAGGGCAGACCCAGTACTTC. This sequence encodes CSPWTGQTQYF. Filled out from reference TRBV29-1 and TRBJ2-5, the complete variable domain reads SAVISQKPSRDICQRGTSLTIQCQVDSQVTMMFWYRQQPGQSLTLIATANQGSEATYESGFVIDKFPISRPNLTFSTLTVSNMSPEDSSIYLCSPWTGQTQYFGPGTRLLVL.

This clonotype was counted between two and nine times. The chain links TRBV29-1 to TRBJ2-3, with D maybe TRBD2 (7 bases). Trimming took off 6 bases at V and 1 base at J, with 11 bases between the two ends. Per germline, CDR1 SQVTM and CDR2 ANQGSEA. This CDR3 region has 13 residues. The CDR3 reads CSVGGTRTDTQYF. The CDR3, as DNA: TGCAGCGTCGGGGGGACACGCACAGATACGCAGTATTTT.

This clonotype was seen a handful of times. The gene calls are TRBV28 and TRBJ2-1, with D perhaps TRBD2 (5 bases). Germline V gene lookup returns CDR1 MDHEN and CDR2 SYDVKM. V lost 7 bases and J lost 0, with 13 bases in between. The CDR3 is 15 amino acids. CDR3 sequence: CASTRGLSSYNEQFF. The CDR3 region has the DNA TGTGCCAGCACCCGCGGGCTGAGCTCCTACAATGAGCAGTTCTTC.

V gene TRBV27 combines with J gene TRBJ2-7; the D gene could be TRBD1 or TRBD2 (5 bases each). Trimming cost V 2 bases and J 2 bases, with 16 bases left between them. The CDR3 loop spans 16 amino acids. The germline V gene encodes CDR1 MNHEY and CDR2 SMNVEV (reference sequence). The CDR3 DNA follows: TGTGCCAGCAGTTTAAATCCTAGTGGGGGTGCCTACGAGCAGTACTTC. Residues: CASSLNPSGGAYEQYF.

The CDR3 DNA reads TGTGCCAGCAGTCCCGACCTTGGGCGGCAGTTCTTC. Translating gives CASSPDLGRQFF. J is TRBJ2-1 and V is TRBV12-3 or TRBV12-4; D unresolved. The CDR3 is 12 amino acids. V lost 5 bases and J 12 bases, leaving 14 bases between the germline ends.

The chain carries TRBV20-1 and TRBJ1-5; 11 bases align to TRBD1. The CDR3 consists of 16 residues. The V segment lost 0 bases and the J segment 4 bases; nucleotides outside the gene matches: 5. Germline CDR1 and CDR2: DFQATT and SNEGSKA (reference sequence). The CDR3 region is CSARDAGTGGNQPQHF. The CDR3 DNA reads TGCAGTGCTAGAGATGCCGGGACAGGGGGTAATCAGCCCCAGCATTTT.

The chain uses TRBV20-1 and TRBJ1-1; D gene uncertain. Germline CDR1 is DFQATT and CDR2 is SNEGSKA (reference sequence). Trimming took off 2 bases at V and 4 bases at J, with 5 bases between the two ends. This CDR3 has 11 residues. For the CDR3, the DNA is TGCAGTGCTAGACTAAGCACTGAAGCTTTCTTT. The encoded protein is CSARLSTEAFF.